The 2 T cell receptor beta chains below come from one sample, sequenced in a study of T cell changes during pregnancy in multiple sclerosis. Some clones are missing from TCRdb's copy, which holds only in-frame ones; the method was immunoSEQ multiplex PCR. The sample gives 75,000 to 100,000 clones, about 91% of which show up once; more than 2% is in the top ten. This specimen consisted of peripheral blood, obtained after pregnancy. These receptors were collected from a female donor in good health, enrolled as a control in a pregnancy study.

The J gene is TRBJ1-2, the V gene TRBV28, with TRBD1 identical over 10 bases. Per the germline V gene, CDR1 is MDHEN and CDR2 is SYDVKM. The length of the CDR3 is 13 residues. V lost 6 bases to trimming and J lost 8 bases; unmatched junction nucleotides: 6. CDR3 DNA: TGTGCCAGCAGCCTGGGACAGGGGATCGGCTACACCTTC. As protein: CASSLGQGIGYTF.

The gene calls are TRBV28 and TRBJ1-1; weak D call: TRBD1 (5 bases). Germline V gives CDR1 MDHEN, CDR2 SYDVKM. Trimming removed 5 bases at V and 5 bases at J, with 15 bases between. This CDR3 is 14 amino acids long. The CDR3 nucleotides read TGTGCCAGCAGTATATACCAGGGTCGGACTGAAGCTTTCTTT. Translation gives CASSIYQGRTEAFF.